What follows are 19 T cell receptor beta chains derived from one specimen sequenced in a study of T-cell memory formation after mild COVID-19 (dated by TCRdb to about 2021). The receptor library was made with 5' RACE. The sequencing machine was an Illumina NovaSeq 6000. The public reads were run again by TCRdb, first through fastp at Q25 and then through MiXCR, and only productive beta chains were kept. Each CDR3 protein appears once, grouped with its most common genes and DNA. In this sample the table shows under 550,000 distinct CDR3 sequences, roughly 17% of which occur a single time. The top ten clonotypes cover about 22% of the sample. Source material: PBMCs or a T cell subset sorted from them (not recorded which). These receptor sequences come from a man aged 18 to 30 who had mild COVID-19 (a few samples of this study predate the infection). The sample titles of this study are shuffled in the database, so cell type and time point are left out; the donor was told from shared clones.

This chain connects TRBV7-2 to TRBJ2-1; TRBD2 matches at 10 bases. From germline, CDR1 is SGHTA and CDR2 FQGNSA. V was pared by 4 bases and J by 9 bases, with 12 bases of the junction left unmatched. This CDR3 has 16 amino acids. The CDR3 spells CASSSYGLAGEGEQFF. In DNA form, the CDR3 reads TGTGCCAGCAGCTCGTACGGTCTAGCGGGAGAGGGTGAGCAGTTCTTC.

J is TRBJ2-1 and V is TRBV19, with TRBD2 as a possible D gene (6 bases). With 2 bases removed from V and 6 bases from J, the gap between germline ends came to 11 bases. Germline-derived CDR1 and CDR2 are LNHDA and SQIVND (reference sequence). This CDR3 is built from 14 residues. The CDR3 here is CASSISGTSNEQFF. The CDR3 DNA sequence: TGTGCCAGTAGTATAAGTGGGACTTCCAATGAGCAGTTCTTC.

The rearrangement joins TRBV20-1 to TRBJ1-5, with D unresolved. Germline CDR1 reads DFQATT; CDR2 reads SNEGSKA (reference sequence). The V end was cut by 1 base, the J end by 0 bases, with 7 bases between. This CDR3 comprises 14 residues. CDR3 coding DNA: TGCAGTGCTAGAGGCCCCCGTAGCAATCAGCCCCAGCATTTT. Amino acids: CSARGPRSNQPQHF.

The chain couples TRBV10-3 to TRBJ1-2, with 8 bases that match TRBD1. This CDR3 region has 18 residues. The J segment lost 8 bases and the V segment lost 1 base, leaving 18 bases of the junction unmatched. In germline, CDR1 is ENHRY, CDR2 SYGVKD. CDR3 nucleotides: TGTGCCATCAGTGAGTTTCTCGACAACAGGGGGAAGTTCTCCGGCTACACCTTC. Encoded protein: CAISEFLDNRGKFSGYTF.

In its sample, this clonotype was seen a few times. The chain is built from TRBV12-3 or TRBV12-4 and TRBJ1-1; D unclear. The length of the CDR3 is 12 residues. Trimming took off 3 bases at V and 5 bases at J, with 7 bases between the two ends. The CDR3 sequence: CASSFGVTEAFF. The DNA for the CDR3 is TGTGCCAGCAGTTTCGGGGTGACTGAAGCTTTCTTT.

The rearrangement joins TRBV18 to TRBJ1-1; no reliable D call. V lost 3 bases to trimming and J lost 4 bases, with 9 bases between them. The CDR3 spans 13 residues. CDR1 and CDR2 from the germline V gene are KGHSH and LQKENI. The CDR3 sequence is CASSPAETTEAFF. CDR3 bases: TGTGCCAGCTCACCGGCGGAGACCACTGAAGCTTTCTTT.

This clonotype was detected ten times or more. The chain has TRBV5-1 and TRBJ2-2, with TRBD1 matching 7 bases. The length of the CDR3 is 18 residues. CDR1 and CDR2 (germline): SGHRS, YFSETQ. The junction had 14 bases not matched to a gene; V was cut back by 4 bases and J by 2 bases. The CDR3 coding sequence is TGCGCCAGCAGCACACCAACTCCGGGACAGCCAAACACCGGGGAGCTGTTTTTT. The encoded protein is CASSTPTPGQPNTGELFF. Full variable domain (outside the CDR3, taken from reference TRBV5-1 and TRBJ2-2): KAGVTQTPRYLIKTRGQQVTLSCSPISGHRSVSWYQQTPGQGLQFLFEYFSETQRNKGNFPGRFSGRQFSNSRSEMNVSTLELGDSALYLCASSTPTPGQPNTGELFFGEGSRLTVL.

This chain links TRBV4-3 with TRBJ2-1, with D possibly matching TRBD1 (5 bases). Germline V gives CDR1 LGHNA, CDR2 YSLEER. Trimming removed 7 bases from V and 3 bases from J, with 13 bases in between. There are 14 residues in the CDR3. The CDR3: CASNNRPHYNEQFF. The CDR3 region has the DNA TGCGCCAGCAATAACAGGCCACACTACAATGAGCAGTTCTTC.

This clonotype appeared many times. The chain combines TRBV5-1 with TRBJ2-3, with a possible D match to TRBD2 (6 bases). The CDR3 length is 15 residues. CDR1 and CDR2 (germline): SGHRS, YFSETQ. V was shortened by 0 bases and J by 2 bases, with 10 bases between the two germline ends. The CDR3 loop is CASSLAGSHTDTQYF. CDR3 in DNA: TGCGCCAGCAGCTTGGCCGGGAGTCACACAGATACGCAGTATTTT.

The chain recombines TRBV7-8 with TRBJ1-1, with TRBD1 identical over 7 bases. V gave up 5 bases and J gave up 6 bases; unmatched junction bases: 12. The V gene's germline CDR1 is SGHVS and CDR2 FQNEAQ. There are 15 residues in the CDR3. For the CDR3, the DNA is TGTGCCAGCAGCCCTAGGGGGCTCCATCGGGCTGAAGCTTTCTTT. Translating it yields CASSPRGLHRAEAFF.

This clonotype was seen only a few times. DNA of the CDR3: TGTGCCAGCAGCTTATCCGGGACAGGGTTAAAAAATGGCTACACCTTC. It encodes CASSLSGTGLKNGYTF. The chain combines TRBV7-3 with TRBJ1-2; 9 bases map to TRBD1. The CDR3 has 16 residues. Germline lookup yields CDR1 SGHTA and CDR2 FQGTGA. The junction had 10 bases not matched to a gene; V was cut back by 2 bases and J by 6 bases.

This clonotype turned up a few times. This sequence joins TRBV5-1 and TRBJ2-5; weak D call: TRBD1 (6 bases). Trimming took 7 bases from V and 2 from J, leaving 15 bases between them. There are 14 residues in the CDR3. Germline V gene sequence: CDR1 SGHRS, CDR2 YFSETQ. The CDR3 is CASGGQSNQETQYF. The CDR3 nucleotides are TGCGCCAGCGGAGGACAGTCGAATCAAGAGACCCAGTACTTC.

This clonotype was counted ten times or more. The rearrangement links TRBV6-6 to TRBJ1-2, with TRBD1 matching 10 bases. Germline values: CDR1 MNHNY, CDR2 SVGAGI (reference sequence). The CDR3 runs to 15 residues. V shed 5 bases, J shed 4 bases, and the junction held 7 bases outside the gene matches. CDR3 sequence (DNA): TGTGCCAGCAGTACCGGGACAGGGGAGGGCTATGGCTACACCTTC. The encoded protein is CASSTGTGEGYGYTF.

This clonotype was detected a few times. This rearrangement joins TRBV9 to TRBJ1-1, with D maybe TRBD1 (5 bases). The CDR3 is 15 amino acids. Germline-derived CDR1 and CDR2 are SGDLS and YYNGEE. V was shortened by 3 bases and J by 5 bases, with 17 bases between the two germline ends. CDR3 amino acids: CASSAFPGMRTEAFF. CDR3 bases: TGTGCCAGCAGCGCCTTTCCAGGGATGAGAACTGAAGCTTTCTTT.

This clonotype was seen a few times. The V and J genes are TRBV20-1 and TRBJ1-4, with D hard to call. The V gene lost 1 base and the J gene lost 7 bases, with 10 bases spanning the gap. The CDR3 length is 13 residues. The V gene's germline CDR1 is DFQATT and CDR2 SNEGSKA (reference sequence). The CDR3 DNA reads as TGCAGTGCTAGAGGCCTCTATTTTGAAAAACTGTTTTTT. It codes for CSARGLYFEKLFF.

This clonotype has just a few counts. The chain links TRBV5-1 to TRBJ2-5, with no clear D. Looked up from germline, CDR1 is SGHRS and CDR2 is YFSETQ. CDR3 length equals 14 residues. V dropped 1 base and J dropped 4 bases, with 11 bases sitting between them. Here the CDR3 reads CASSLTHLRETQYF. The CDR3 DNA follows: TGCGCCAGCAGCTTGACACACCTTCGAGAGACCCAGTACTTC.

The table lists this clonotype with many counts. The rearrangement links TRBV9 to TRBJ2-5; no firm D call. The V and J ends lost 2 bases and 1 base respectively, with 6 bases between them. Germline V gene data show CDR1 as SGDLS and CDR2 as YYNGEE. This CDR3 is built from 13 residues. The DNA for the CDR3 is TGTGCCAGCAGCGTTGGGGTCCAAGAGACCCAGTACTTC. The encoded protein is CASSVGVQETQYF.

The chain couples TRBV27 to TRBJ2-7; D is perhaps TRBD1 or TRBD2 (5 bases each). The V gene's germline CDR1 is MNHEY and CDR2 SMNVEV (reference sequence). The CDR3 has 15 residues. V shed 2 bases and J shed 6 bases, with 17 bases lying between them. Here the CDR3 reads CASSLGPGSQIEQYF. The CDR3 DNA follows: TGTGCCAGCAGTTTAGGTCCAGGGAGCCAAATCGAGCAGTACTTC.

The CDR3 loop reads CASLSGGTNTEAFF. As DNA, the CDR3 is TGTGCCAGCCTCTCAGGGGGCACAAACACTGAAGCTTTCTTT. The V gene is TRBV28, the J gene TRBJ1-1; 8 nucleotides match TRBD1. CDR1 is MDHEN and CDR2 is SYDVKM in the germline V gene. The CDR3 extends over 14 amino acids. The junction had 7 bases not matched to a gene; V was cut back by 8 bases and J by 2 bases.